This T cell receptor (beta chain) was sequenced for a study of shared clonotypes between healthy human individuals. As regards this clone: Its cognate antigen is unknown.

The germline V and J ends were trimmed by 6 bases and 2 bases, with 15 bases remaining between them. Germline V gene data show CDR1 as SGHRS and CDR2 as YFSETQ. CDR3 length: 14 residues. For each subset, genomic DNA was distributed in equal portions over several immunoSEQ plates. Profiled with immunoSEQ multiplex PCR; TCRdb holds only in-frame clones, not every one. The sample records around 1,900,000 clones, approximately 92% being singletons. Study observations and caveats: Approximately 4.5% was the fraction of naive CD4 clonotypes found shared across four donors. Incomplete sequencing of sorted subsets was indicated by rarefaction despite large depth.

CD45RO-negative cells were positively selected for CCR7, leaving out terminally differentiated effector memory CD45RA+ cells. The sequenced material came from naive CD8+ T cells from PBMCs. The receptor's source is a young man in good health. Some clones in this sample may be carry-over from other donors' samples. The rearrangement joins TRBV5-1 to TRBJ2-7; D possibly corresponds to TRBD1 (6 bases). The DNA of the CDR3 is TGCGCCAGCACGATGGGTACAGGGACCTACGAGCAGTACTTC. Translating it yields CASTMGTGTYEQYF.